This entry lists 26 T cell receptor beta chains sequenced from one sample in a study of beta chain features in type 1 diabetes. The entirety of the isolated RNA underwent reverse transcription, so expressed TCRB transcripts were sequenced. The data were produced by immunoSEQ multiplex PCR, yet TCRdb's version contains in-frame clones alone and is incomplete. This table holds under 550,000 clones, over 9.5% found once. Specimen: naive CD4+ T cells from blood. These receptors were taken from a woman aged 18-29 years in good health.

The chain is built from TRBV19 and TRBJ1-2, with D maybe TRBD1 (5 bases). CDR3 length: 15 amino acids. Germline assignment: CDR1 LNHDA and CDR2 SQIVND (reference sequence). Trimming took 5 bases from V and 5 from J, leaving 18 bases between them. The CDR3 here is CASSEERQSLYGYTF. The CDR3 nucleotides read TGTGCCAGTAGTGAAGAAAGACAGTCGTTATATGGCTACACCTTC.

This clone turned up a few times. The chain's CDR3 is CSLLRYGYTF. DNA for the CDR3: TGCAGCCTACTTAGATATGGCTACACCTTC. J is TRBJ1-2 and V is TRBV20-1; D not resolved. The CDR3 loop spans 10 amino acids. Germline CDR1 and CDR2: DFQATT and SNEGSKA (reference sequence).

This clone showed up just a few times. This chain connects TRBV7-9 to TRBJ2-7, with a possible D match to TRBD2 (6 bases). The CDR3 runs 15 residues. V shed 5 bases and J shed 5 bases, with 19 bases lying between them. The germline CDR1 and CDR2 sequences are SEHNR and FQNEAQ (reference sequence). The CDR3 DNA sequence: TGTGCCAGCAGCAACCGTCTGGGGGGTGAGGACGAGCAGTACTTC. It yields the protein CASSNRLGGEDEQYF.

The gene calls are TRBV7-2 and TRBJ2-1; 12 nucleotides match TRBD2. The V gene's germline CDR1 is SGHTA and CDR2 FQGNSA. CDR3 length: 15 amino acids. With V trimmed by 4 bases and J by 9 bases, 7 bases remained unmatched. In DNA, the CDR3 is TGTGCCAGCAGCTCTCTAGCGGGAGGGCCGGTTGAGCAGTTCTTC. Encoded protein: CASSSLAGGPVEQFF.

The V gene is TRBV28, the J gene TRBJ1-4; D may be TRBD1 (6 bases). CDR3 length equals 15 residues. Looked up from germline, CDR1 is MDHEN and CDR2 is SYDVKM. The germline V and J ends were trimmed by 4 bases and 7 bases, with 16 bases remaining between them. The CDR3 sequence is CASSSNRVRTEKLFF. The DNA of the CDR3 is TGTGCCAGCAGTTCCAACAGGGTCCGAACTGAAAAACTGTTTTTT.

The J gene is TRBJ2-1, the V gene TRBV30, with TRBD1 matching over 8 bases. The junction had 8 bases not matched to a gene; V was cut back by 4 bases and J by 12 bases. This CDR3 region has 12 residues. The germline CDR1 and CDR2 sequences are GTSNPN and SVGIG (reference sequence). CDR3 residues: CAWTRVGQVQFF. Here the CDR3 DNA reads TGTGCCTGGACTAGGGTGGGACAGGTGCAGTTCTTC.

The chain employs TRBV25-1 and TRBJ1-2; D is possibly TRBD1 (6 bases). V was trimmed by 9 bases and J by 4 bases, leaving 12 bases between them. Germline assignment: CDR1 MGHDK and CDR2 SYGVNS. The CDR3 is 12 residues long. The CDR3 loop is CASAGQFYGYTF. Here the CDR3 DNA reads TGTGCCAGTGCCGGACAGTTCTATGGCTACACCTTC.

The rearrangement uses TRBV7-2 and TRBJ2-3, with D tentatively TRBD2 (6 bases). CDR1 and CDR2 from the germline V gene are SGHTA and FQGNSA. Trimming stripped 8 bases from V and 0 bases from J, with 15 bases between. The CDR3 runs to 15 residues. The CDR3, as DNA: TGTGCCAGCCGACCCGGCGGGAAAAGCACAGATACGCAGTATTTT. This encodes CASRPGGKSTDTQYF.

This clone showed up just a few times. The chain couples TRBV5-4 to TRBJ2-3; D could derive from TRBD1 or TRBD2 (6 bases each). The CDR3 is 16 residues long. The ends were cut back, 5 bases at V and 5 bases at J, with 21 bases in the middle. Germline CDR1 and CDR2: SGHNT and YYREEE (reference sequence). This CDR3 is CASSAGDFGGGDTQYF. In nucleotides, the CDR3 is TGTGCCAGCAGTGCAGGGGACTTCGGGGGTGGAGATACGCAGTATTTT.

The CDR3 spells CASSSPVWSGRAGDTQYF. DNA for the CDR3: TGTGCCAGCAGCTCCCCCGTGTGGAGCGGGAGGGCCGGAGATACGCAGTATTTT. This chain connects TRBV7-9 to TRBJ2-3, with 10 nucleotides matching TRBD2. Germline CDR1 and CDR2: SEHNR and FQNEAQ (reference sequence). The CDR3 length is 18 residues. J was trimmed by 5 bases and V by 4 bases; bases with no gene match: 15. Full variable domain (missing parts from reference TRBV7-9 and TRBJ2-3): DTGVSQNPRHKITKRGQNVTFRCDPISEHNRLYWYRQTLGQGPEFLTYFQNEAQLEKSRLLSDRFSAERPKGSFSTLEIQRTEQGDSAMYLCASSSPVWSGRAGDTQYFGPGTRLTVL.

This clone occurred a few times. The gene calls are TRBV11-2 and TRBJ2-3; TRBD2 aligns across 8 bases. CDR3 size: 16 residues. CDR1 SGHAT and CDR2 FQNNGV come from the germline V gene. With 2 bases clipped from V and 5 bases from J, the junction kept 9 bases outside the gene matches. DNA for the CDR3: TGTGCCAGCAGCTTAACGGCGGGGGGCCGGGTAGATACGCAGTATTTT. It specifies CASSLTAGGRVDTQYF.

This clone was seen only a few times. The V call is TRBV4-1, the J call TRBJ1-4; maybe TRBD1 (5 bases). V shed 0 bases and J shed 7 bases, with 18 bases lying between them. The CDR3 spans 17 residues. Germline values: CDR1 MGHRA, CDR2 YSYEKL. The CDR3, as DNA: TGCGCCAGCAGCCAAGAGGGCGCGGGCATGAGGGGTGAAAAACTGTTTTTT. It yields the protein CASSQEGAGMRGEKLFF.

This clone was picked up a small number of times. The CDR3, as DNA: TGTGCCAGCAGCTCGCGGACTAGCGGTATCACAGATACGCAGTATTTT. It translates to CASSSRTSGITDTQYF. The rearrangement links TRBV7-9 to TRBJ2-3; 10 bases map to TRBD2. The CDR3 contains 16 residues. The V gene end was trimmed by 4 bases and the J gene end by 2 bases; junction bases not matched to a gene: 6. The V gene's germline CDR1 is SEHNR and CDR2 FQNEAQ (reference sequence).

The V call is TRBV7-9, the J call TRBJ2-5; tentative D call: TRBD2 (5 bases). Trimming removed 5 bases at V and 5 bases at J, with 15 bases between. This CDR3 spans 14 amino acids. Germline CDR1 SEHNR, CDR2 FQNEAQ (reference sequence). CDR3 nucleotides: TGTGCCAGCAGCCCTAGGACTGGTCGGGAGACCCAGTACTTC. This translates into CASSPRTGRETQYF. Based on the CDR3 plus reference TRBV7-9 and TRBJ2-5, the full variable domain is DTGVSQNPRHKITKRGQNVTFRCDPISEHNRLYWYRQTLGQGPEFLTYFQNEAQLEKSRLLSDRFSAERPKGSFSTLEIQRTEQGDSAMYLCASSPRTGRETQYFGPGTRLLVL.

The chain carries TRBV28 and TRBJ2-3; no firm D call. Germline CDR1 is MDHEN and CDR2 is SYDVKM. V lost 3 bases and J lost 3, with 10 bases in between. The CDR3 is 14 residues long. As DNA, the CDR3 is TGTGCCAGCAGTTTTCGGGTTAGGACAGATACGCAGTATTTT. Translation gives CASSFRVRTDTQYF. Together with reference TRBV28 and TRBJ2-3, the CDR3 gives the full variable domain: DVKVTQSSRYLVKRTGEKVFLECVQDMDHENMFWYRQDPGLGLRLIYFSYDVKMKEKGDIPEGYSVSREKKERFSLILESASTNQTSMYLCASSFRVRTDTQYFGPGTRLTVL.

In this sample, this clone turned up a few times. This chain connects TRBV29-1 to TRBJ2-1; 12 bases align to TRBD1. V was clipped by 7 bases and J by 7 bases; unmatched bases: 8. The CDR3 totals 14 residues. The V gene's germline CDR1 is SQVTM and CDR2 ANQGSEA. The CDR3 DNA sequence: TGCAGCGGGGGACAGGGGGCTAAAGAGAATGAGCAGTTCTTC. Its protein is CSGGQGAKENEQFF.

V usage is TRBV2 and J usage is TRBJ2-5; 10 nucleotides agree with TRBD2. Unmatched junction bases numbered 10, after V lost 7 bases and J lost 2 bases. The length of the CDR3 is 16 residues. From germline, CDR1 is SNHLY and CDR2 FYNNEI. The CDR3 protein is CASKIDGLAVQETQYF. The CDR3 nucleotides read TGTGCCAGCAAGATAGACGGACTAGCGGTACAAGAGACCCAGTACTTC.

This clone came up a few times. The V gene is TRBV14, the J gene TRBJ2-1; the D is unclear. Germline loops: CDR1 SGHDN, CDR2 FVKESK. The CDR3 runs 15 residues. Trimming left V 1 base short and J 1 base short, with 8 bases between. DNA for the CDR3: TGTGCCAGCAGCCAAGCAGCCTGGTCCTACAATGAGCAGTTCTTC. Its translation is CASSQAAWSYNEQFF.

The V call is TRBV5-1, the J call TRBJ2-1; 8 bases fit TRBD2. This CDR3 spans 14 amino acids. Germline trimming cut 0 bases from V and 6 bases from J; bases unmatched to any gene: 2. The germline V gene encodes CDR1 SGHRS and CDR2 YFSETQ. CDR3 residues: CASSLGTSSNEQFF. CDR3 DNA: TGCGCCAGCAGCTTGGGGACTAGCTCCAATGAGCAGTTCTTC.

The rearrangement joins TRBV5-1 to TRBJ2-2; D is uncertain. The CDR3 has 11 amino acids. V was cut by 2 bases and J by 6 bases, with 2 bases left in between. CDR1 and CDR2 from the germline V gene are SGHRS and YFSETQ. CDR3 amino acids: CASSFPGELFF. In DNA, the CDR3 is TGCGCCAGCAGCTTTCCCGGGGAGCTGTTTTTT.

The chain combines TRBV18 with TRBJ2-7, with D perhaps assigned TRBD1 or TRBD2 (5 bases each). Germline assignment: CDR1 KGHSH and CDR2 LQKENI. The CDR3 contains 17 residues. V shed 0 bases and J shed 2 bases, with 17 bases lying between them. CDR3 in amino acids: CASSPPSRGVGPYEQYF. The CDR3 DNA follows: TGTGCCAGCTCACCACCATCGAGGGGAGTAGGGCCCTACGAGCAGTACTTC.

This clone appeared a few times. This chain links TRBV11-2 with TRBJ2-3; the match to TRBD2 covers 7 bases. With 4 bases clipped from V and 0 bases from J, the junction kept 7 bases outside the gene matches. This CDR3 has 16 amino acids. Germline CDR1 and CDR2: SGHAT and FQNNGV. The CDR3 here is CASSWGLRASTDTQYF. CDR3 in DNA: TGTGCCAGCAGCTGGGGACTACGTGCTAGCACAGATACGCAGTATTTT.

The chain links TRBV27 to TRBJ2-2; D remains ambiguous. The germline V and J ends were trimmed by 2 bases and 0 bases, with 10 bases remaining between them. The CDR3 sequence is 16 residues long. The V gene's germline CDR1 is MNHEY and CDR2 SMNVEV (reference sequence). The CDR3: CASSLVGQSNTGELFF. In DNA, the CDR3 is TGTGCCAGCAGTTTAGTAGGGCAATCGAACACCGGGGAGCTGTTTTTT.

This clone was seen a few times. The J gene is TRBJ2-5, the V gene TRBV4-1; unclear D gene. This CDR3 is built from 13 residues. The V end lost 5 bases, the J end lost 5 bases, and 12 bases lay between the germline ends. Germline V gene lookup returns CDR1 MGHRA and CDR2 YSYEKL. CDR3 DNA sequence: TGCGCCAGCAGCTTATATCTTTCGGAGACCCAGTACTTC. This translates into CASSLYLSETQYF.

Remarks on this clone: Distinct nucleotide sequences in the sample also encode this CDR3. The chain carries TRBV2 and TRBJ2-7; 7 nucleotides line up with TRBD1. Germline V gene lookup returns CDR1 SNHLY and CDR2 FYNNEI. V lost 7 bases to trimming and J lost 3 bases; unmatched junction nucleotides: 6. The CDR3 has 13 residues. The CDR3 sequence is CASTSSGGYEQYF. The CDR3 DNA reads TGTGCCAGCACTTCGTCAGGGGGCTACGAGCAGTACTTC. The entire variable domain, with the rest obtained from reference TRBV2 and TRBJ2-7, is as follows: EPEVTQTPSHQVTQMGQEVILRCVPISNHLYFYWYRQILGQKVEFLVSFYNNEISEKSEIFDDQFSVERPDGSNFTLKIRSTKLEDSAMYFCASTSSGGYEQYFGPGTRLTVT.

This clone was seen more than once but under ten times. The chain couples TRBV27 to TRBJ2-7; TRBD1 matches at 8 bases. The germline CDR1 and CDR2 sequences are MNHEY and SMNVEV (reference sequence). There are 13 residues in the CDR3. Trimming removed 5 bases from V and 12 bases from J; junction bases left unmatched: 12. The CDR3, as DNA: TGTGCCAGCAGTCCCAACGGACAGGGTTATCGGTACGTC. Translation: CASSPNGQGYRYV.